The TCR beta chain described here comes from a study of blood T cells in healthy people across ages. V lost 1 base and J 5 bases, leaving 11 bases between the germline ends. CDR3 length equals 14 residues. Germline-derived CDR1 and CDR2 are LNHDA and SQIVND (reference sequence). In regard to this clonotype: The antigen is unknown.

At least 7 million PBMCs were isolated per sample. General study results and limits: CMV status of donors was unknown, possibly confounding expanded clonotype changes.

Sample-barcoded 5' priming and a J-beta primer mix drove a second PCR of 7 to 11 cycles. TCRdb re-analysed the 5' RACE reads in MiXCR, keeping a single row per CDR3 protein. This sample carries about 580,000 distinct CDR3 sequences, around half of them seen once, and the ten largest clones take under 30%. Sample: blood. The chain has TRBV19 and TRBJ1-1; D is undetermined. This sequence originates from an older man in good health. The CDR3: CASSIVGLRTEAFF. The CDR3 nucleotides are TGTGCCAGTAGTATAGTGGGCCTCCGAACTGAAGCTTTCTTT.